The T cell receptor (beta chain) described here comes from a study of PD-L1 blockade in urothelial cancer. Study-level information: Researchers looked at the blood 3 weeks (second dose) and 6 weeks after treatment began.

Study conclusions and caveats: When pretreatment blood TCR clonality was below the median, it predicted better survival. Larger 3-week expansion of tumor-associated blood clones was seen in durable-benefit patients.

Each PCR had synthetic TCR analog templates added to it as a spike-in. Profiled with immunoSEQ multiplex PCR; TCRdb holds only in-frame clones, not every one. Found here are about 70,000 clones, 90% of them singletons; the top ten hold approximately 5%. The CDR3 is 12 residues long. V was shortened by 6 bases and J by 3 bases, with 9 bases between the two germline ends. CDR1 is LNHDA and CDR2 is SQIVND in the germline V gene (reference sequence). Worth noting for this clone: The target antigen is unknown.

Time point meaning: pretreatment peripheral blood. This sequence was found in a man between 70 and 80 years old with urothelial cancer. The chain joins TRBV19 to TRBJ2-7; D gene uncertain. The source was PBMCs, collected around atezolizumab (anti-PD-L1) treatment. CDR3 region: CASSSLSYEQYF. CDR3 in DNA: TGTGCCAGTAGCTCTCTGAGCTACGAGCAGTACTTC.